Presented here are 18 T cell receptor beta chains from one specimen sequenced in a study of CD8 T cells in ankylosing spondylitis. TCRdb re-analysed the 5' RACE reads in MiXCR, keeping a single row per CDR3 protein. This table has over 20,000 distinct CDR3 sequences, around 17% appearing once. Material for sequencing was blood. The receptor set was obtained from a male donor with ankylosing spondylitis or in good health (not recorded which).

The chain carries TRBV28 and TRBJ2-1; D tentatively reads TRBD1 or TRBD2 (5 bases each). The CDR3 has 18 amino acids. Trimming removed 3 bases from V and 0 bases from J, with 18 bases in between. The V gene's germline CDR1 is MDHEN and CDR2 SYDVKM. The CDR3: CASSFSLGMGTSYNEQFF. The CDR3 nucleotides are TGTGCCAGCAGTTTTAGTCTTGGCATGGGGACCTCCTACAATGAGCAGTTCTTC. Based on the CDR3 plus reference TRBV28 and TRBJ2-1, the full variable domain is DVKVTQSSRYLVKRTGEKVFLECVQDMDHENMFWYRQDPGLGLRLIYFSYDVKMKEKGDIPEGYSVSREKKERFSLILESASTNQTSMYLCASSFSLGMGTSYNEQFFGPGTRLTVL.

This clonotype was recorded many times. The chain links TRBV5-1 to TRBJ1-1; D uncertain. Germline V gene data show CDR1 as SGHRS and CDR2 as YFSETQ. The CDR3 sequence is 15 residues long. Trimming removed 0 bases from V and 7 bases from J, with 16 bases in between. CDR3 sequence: CASSLAVGRTREAFF. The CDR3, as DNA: TGCGCCAGCAGCTTGGCCGTCGGGAGAACACGTGAAGCTTTCTTT.

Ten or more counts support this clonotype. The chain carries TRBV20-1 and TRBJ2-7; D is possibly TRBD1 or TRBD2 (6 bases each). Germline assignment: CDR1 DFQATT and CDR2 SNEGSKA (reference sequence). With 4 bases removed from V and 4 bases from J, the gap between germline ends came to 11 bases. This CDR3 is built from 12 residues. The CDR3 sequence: CSAMGGMYEQYF. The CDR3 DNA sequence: TGCAGTGCTATGGGGGGCATGTACGAGCAGTACTTC.

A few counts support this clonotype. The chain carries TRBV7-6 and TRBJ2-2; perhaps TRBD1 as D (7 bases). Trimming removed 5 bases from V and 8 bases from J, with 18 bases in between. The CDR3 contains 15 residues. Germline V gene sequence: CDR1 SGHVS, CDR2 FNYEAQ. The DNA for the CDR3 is TGTGCCAGCAGCCAGACTAGGGGGCGTATGGGGGAGCTGTTTTTT. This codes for CASSQTRGRMGELFF.

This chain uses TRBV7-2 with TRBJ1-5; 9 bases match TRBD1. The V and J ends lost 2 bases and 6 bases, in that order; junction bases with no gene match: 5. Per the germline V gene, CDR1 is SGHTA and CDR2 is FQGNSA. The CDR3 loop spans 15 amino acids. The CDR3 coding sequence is TGTGCCAGCAGCTTAAGGACAGGGGTCTTTCAGCCCCAGCATTTT. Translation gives CASSLRTGVFQPQHF.

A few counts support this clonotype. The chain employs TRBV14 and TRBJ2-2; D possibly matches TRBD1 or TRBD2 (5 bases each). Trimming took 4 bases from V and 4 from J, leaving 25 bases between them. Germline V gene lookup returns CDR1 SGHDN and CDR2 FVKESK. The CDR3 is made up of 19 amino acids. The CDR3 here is CASSPYPTDPRGGTGELFF. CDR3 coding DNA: TGTGCCAGCAGCCCTTACCCGACGGACCCGAGGGGTGGCACCGGGGAGCTGTTTTTT.

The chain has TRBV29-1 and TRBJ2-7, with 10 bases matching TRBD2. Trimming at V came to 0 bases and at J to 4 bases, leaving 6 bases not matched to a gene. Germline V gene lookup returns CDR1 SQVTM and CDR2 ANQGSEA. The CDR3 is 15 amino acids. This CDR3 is CSVEEAGGDKYEQYF. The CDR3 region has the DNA TGCAGCGTTGAAGAAGCGGGAGGGGATAAGTACGAGCAGTACTTC.

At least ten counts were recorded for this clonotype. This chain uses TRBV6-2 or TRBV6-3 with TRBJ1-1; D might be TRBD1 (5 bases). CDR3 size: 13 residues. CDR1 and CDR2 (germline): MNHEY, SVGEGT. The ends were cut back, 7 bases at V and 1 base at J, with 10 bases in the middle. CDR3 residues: CASTGTANTEAFF. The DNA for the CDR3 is TGTGCCAGCACCGGGACGGCGAACACTGAAGCTTTCTTT.

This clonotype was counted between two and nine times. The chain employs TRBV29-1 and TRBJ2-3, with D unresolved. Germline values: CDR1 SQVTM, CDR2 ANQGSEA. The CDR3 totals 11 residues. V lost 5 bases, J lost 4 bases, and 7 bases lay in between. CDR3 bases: TGCAGCGTTTCCACACCAGATACGCAGTATTTT. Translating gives CSVSTPDTQYF.

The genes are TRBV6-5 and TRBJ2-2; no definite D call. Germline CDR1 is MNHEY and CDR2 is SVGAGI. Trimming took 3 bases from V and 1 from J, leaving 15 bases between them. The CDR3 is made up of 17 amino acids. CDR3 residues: CASSYLEDFLNTGELFF. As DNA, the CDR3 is TGTGCCAGCAGTTATCTTGAAGATTTCCTGAACACCGGGGAGCTGTTTTTT.

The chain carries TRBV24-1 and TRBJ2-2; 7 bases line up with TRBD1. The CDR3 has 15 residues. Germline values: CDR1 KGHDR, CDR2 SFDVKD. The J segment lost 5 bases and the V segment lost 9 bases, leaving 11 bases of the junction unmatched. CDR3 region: CATRPGQLDTGELFF. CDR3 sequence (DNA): TGTGCCACCCGCCCGGGACAGTTGGATACCGGGGAGCTGTTTTTT.

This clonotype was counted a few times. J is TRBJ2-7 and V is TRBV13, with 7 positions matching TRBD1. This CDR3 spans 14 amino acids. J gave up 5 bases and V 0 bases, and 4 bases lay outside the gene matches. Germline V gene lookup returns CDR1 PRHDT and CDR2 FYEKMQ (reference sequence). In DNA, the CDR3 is TGTGCCAGCAGCTTAGGGGCAGGGGGTAACGAGCAGTACTTC. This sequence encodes CASSLGAGGNEQYF.

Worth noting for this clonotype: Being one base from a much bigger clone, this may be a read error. DNA of the CDR3: TGCGCCAGCAGGGTTGAAGCGAACACCGAGGAGCTGTTTTTT. It encodes CASRVEANTEELFF. The chain recombines TRBV5-1 with TRBJ2-2; D call uncertain. Germline CDR1 SGHRS, CDR2 YFSETQ. The CDR3 is 14 residues long.

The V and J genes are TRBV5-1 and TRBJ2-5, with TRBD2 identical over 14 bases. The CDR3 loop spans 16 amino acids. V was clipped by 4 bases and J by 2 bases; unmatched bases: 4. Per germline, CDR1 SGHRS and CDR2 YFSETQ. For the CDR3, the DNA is TGCGCCAGCAGCGGGACTAGCGGGAGTGGGCAAGAGACCCAGTACTTC. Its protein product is CASSGTSGSGQETQYF.

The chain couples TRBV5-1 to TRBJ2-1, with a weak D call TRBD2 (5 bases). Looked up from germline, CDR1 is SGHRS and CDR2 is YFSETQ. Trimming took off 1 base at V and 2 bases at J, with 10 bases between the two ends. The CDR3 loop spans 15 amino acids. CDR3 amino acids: CASSLYSATYNEQFF. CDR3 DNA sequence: TGCGCCAGCAGCTTGTATAGCGCCACCTACAATGAGCAGTTCTTC.

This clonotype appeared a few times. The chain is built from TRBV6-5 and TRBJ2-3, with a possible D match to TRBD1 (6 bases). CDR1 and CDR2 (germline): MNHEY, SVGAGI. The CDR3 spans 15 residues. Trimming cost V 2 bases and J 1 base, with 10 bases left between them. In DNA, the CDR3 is TGTGCCAGCAGTTACGACAGGTCCCGCACAGATACGCAGTATTTT. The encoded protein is CASSYDRSRTDTQYF.

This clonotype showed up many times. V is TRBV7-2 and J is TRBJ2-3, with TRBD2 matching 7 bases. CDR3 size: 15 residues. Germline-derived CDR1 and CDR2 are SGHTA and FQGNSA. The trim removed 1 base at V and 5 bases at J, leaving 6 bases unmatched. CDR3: CASSLGLAHLDTQYF. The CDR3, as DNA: TGTGCCAGCAGCTTAGGACTAGCTCATTTAGATACGCAGTATTTT. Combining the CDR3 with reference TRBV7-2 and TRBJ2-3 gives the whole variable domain GAGVSQSPSNKVTEKGKDVELRCDPISGHTALYWYRQSLGQGLEFLIYFQGNSAPDKSGLPSDRFSAERTGGSVSTLTIQRTQQEDSAVYLCASSLGLAHLDTQYFGPGTRLTVL.

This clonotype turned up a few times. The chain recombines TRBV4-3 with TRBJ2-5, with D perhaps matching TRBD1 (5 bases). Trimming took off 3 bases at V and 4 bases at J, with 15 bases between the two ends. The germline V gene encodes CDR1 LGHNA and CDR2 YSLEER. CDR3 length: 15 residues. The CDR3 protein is CASSHTTDMAETQYF. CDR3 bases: TGCGCCAGCAGCCATACGACAGATATGGCAGAGACCCAGTACTTC.